Below, 14 T cell receptor beta chains from the same sample are listed, as sequenced in a study of shared clonotypes between healthy human individuals. TCRdb's table, derived via immunoSEQ multiplex PCR, lists solely in-frame clones and lacks some. The sample lists about 1.5 million clones, approximately 98% occurring once. The sample comprised naive CD4+ T cells sorted from blood. Subset: CD45RA+ positively selected. The receptor set was obtained from a man aged 25 to 40 in good health.

The chain recombines TRBV5-4 with TRBJ2-7, with D maybe TRBD1 (5 bases). This CDR3 region has 14 residues. CDR1 is SGHNT, CDR2 YYREEE, per germline (reference sequence). The V end was cut by 0 bases, the J end by 3 bases, with 10 bases between. Here the CDR3 DNA reads TGTGCCAGCAGCTTGGTGGGGCCCGACTACGAGCAGTACTTC. Its protein product is CASSLVGPDYEQYF.

The chain couples TRBV18 to TRBJ1-2, with 10 bases matching TRBD1. The CDR3 covers 15 residues. Germline V gene data show CDR1 as KGHSH and CDR2 as LQKENI. V shed 3 bases and J 6 bases; nucleotides not matched to a gene: 7. The chain's CDR3 is CASSPRAGTGDGYTF. The CDR3 region has the DNA TGTGCCAGCTCACCCCGGGCCGGGACAGGGGATGGCTACACCTTC.

This clone appeared once. Other DNA sequences in the sample encode the same CDR3. The CDR3 sequence is CASSESLNYGYTF. The CDR3 DNA reads as TGTGCCAGCAGTGAAAGCCTTAACTATGGCTACACCTTC. The gene calls are TRBV25-1 and TRBJ1-2; D is unclear. Germline lookup yields CDR1 MGHDK and CDR2 SYGVNS. The CDR3 has 13 residues. V lost 2 bases and J lost 1, with 5 bases in between.

This chain connects TRBV15 to TRBJ2-1, with 11 bases matching TRBD2. CDR1 is LNHNV and CDR2 is YYDKDF in the germline V gene (reference sequence). Trimming took 0 bases from V and 6 from J; bases not matched to a gene: 7. The CDR3 is 17 amino acids. The CDR3 DNA reads TGTGCCACCAGCAGAGAGATTAGGCTAGCGGGAGGCAATGAGCAGTTCTTC. It yields the protein CATSREIRLAGGNEQFF.

The chain couples TRBV7-9 to TRBJ1-4; D remains ambiguous. Germline CDR1 and CDR2: SEHNR and FQNEAQ (reference sequence). The length of the CDR3 is 13 residues. V gave up 8 bases and J gave up 7 bases, with 14 bases separating them. CDR3 protein: CASAGSTAEKLFF. CDR3 DNA sequence: TGTGCCAGCGCGGGGTCGACGGCTGAAAAACTGTTTTTT. Together with reference TRBV7-9 and TRBJ1-4, the CDR3 gives the full variable domain: DTGVSQNPRHKITKRGQNVTFRCDPISEHNRLYWYRQTLGQGPEFLTYFQNEAQLEKSRLLSDRFSAERPKGSFSTLEIQRTEQGDSAMYLCASAGSTAEKLFFGSGTQLSVL.

This chain uses TRBV15 with TRBJ2-4; D uncertain. V was clipped by 0 bases and J by 2 bases, with 11 bases between them. Per germline, CDR1 LNHNV and CDR2 YYDKDF (reference sequence). The CDR3 sequence is 16 residues long. CDR3 sequence reads: CATSRDPSATKNIQYF. The CDR3, as DNA: TGTGCCACCAGCAGAGATCCCAGCGCCACCAAAAACATTCAGTACTTC.

This clone appeared a single time. The rearrangement links TRBV4-3 to TRBJ2-7; 7 bases map to TRBD1. Germline-derived CDR1 and CDR2 are LGHNA and YSLEER. The CDR3 covers 17 residues. V lost 3 bases to trimming and J lost 2 bases; unmatched junction nucleotides: 13. In DNA form, the CDR3 reads TGCGCCAGCAGCCAGGCTACCACAGGGGCCAACGCCTACGAGCAGTACTTC. It translates to CASSQATTGANAYEQYF.

The chain employs TRBV7-8 and TRBJ2-5; the D gene is possibly TRBD1 (6 bases). This CDR3 spans 13 amino acids. Trimming shortened V by 6 bases and J by 1 base, and 9 bases separated the two germline ends. In germline, CDR1 is SGHVS, CDR2 FQNEAQ. CDR3 bases: TGTGCCAGCAGACAGGGACCCCAAGAGACCCAGTACTTC. It translates to CASRQGPQETQYF.

As for this clone: The same CDR3 can be traced to other DNA sequences in this sample. The chain couples TRBV7-9 to TRBJ1-2, with D tentatively TRBD1 (5 bases). The V gene lost 5 bases and the J gene lost 4 bases, with 8 bases spanning the gap. This CDR3 is 12 amino acids long. CDR1 SEHNR and CDR2 FQNEAQ come from the germline V gene (reference sequence). DNA for the CDR3: TGTGCCAGCAGCCAGGGCCCCTATGGCTACACCTTC. Translation: CASSQGPYGYTF.

The rearrangement uses TRBV4-1 and TRBJ2-3; 9 bases map to TRBD2. The germline gives CDR1 MGHRA, CDR2 YSYEKL. There are 16 residues in the CDR3. J lost 3 bases, V lost 4 bases, and 8 bases had no gene match. The CDR3 spells CASSLSGLAGTDTQYF. In DNA, the CDR3 is TGCGCCAGCAGCCTCAGCGGGCTAGCGGGAACAGATACGCAGTATTTT.

The V and J genes are TRBV19 and TRBJ2-7, with 9 bases that match TRBD1. The J segment lost 1 base and the V segment lost 10 bases, leaving 8 bases of the junction unmatched. Per germline, CDR1 LNHDA and CDR2 SQIVND (reference sequence). The CDR3 extends over 14 amino acids. The chain's CDR3 is CATSPGQGSYEQYF. In DNA, the CDR3 is TGTGCCACTAGCCCCGGACAGGGGTCCTACGAGCAGTACTTC.

The rearrangement uses TRBV12-1 and TRBJ2-2; the table's D call TRBD2 went unverified against the DNA. TRBV12-1 is a pseudogene. There are 16 residues in the CDR3. CDR3 nucleotide sequence: TGTGCCAGCAGCTTGGGACTAGCGGGAGACCCCGGGGAGCTGTTTTTT. Its translation is CASSLGLAGDPGELFF.

The chain has TRBV11-2 and TRBJ2-6, with no clear D. CDR3 length equals 15 residues. Germline lookup yields CDR1 SGHAT and CDR2 FQNNGV. V was cut by 2 bases and J by 0 bases, with 5 bases left in between. The DNA for the CDR3 is TGTGCCAGCAGCTTATACCTCTCTGGGGCCAACGTCCTGACTTTC. Protein product: CASSLYLSGANVLTF.

The chain employs TRBV28 and TRBJ2-7; tentative D call: TRBD1 (5 bases). V shed 2 bases and J shed 2 bases, with 7 bases lying between them. CDR3 size: 13 residues. Germline V lookup: CDR1 MDHEN, CDR2 SYDVKM. This CDR3 reads CASSLDSTYEQYF. DNA for the CDR3: TGTGCCAGCAGTTTAGACAGCACCTACGAGCAGTACTTC.